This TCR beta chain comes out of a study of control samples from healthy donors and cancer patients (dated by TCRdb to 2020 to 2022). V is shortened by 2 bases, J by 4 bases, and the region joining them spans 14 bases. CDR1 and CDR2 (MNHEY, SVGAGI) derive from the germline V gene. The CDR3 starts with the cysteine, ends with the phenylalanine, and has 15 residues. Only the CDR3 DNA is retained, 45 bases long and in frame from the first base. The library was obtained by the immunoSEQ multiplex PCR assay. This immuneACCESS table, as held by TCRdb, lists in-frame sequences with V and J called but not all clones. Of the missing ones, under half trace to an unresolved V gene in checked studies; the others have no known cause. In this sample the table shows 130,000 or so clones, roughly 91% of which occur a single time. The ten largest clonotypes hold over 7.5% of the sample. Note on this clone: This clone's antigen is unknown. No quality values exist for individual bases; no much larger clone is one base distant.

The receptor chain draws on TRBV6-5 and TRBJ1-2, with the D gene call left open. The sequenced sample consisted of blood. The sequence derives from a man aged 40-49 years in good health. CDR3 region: CASSYLGSYFYGYTF. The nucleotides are TGTGCCAGCAGTTACCTCGGCAGTTACTTCTATGGCTACACCTTC.